This T cell receptor beta chain was sequenced in a study of T cell clones after liver transplantation. Across the whole study: Liver transplant recipients had immunosuppression withdrawal attempted within 2 years.

This CDR3 comprises 14 residues. CDR1 is SGHAT and CDR2 is FQNNGV in the germline V gene. The germline V and J ends were trimmed by 3 bases and 6 bases, with 13 bases remaining between them. Study conclusions and caveats: A significant post-transplant drop in circulating graft-donor-reactive CD4 TCRbeta sequences occurred in most of the 8 subjects.

The protocol was immunoSEQ multiplex PCR, while the TCRdb copy is restricted to in-frame clones and leaves out a portion. The sample comprises 25,000 to 40,000 clones, around 94% of which are singletons, and about 25% rests with the top ten. Worth noting for this clone: The antigen is undetermined.

The TCR was taken from a human patient who received a liver transplant. Certain T cells may be donor cells from the graft. This chain links TRBV11-2 with TRBJ2-3, with D maybe TRBD2 (6 bases). Sequencing was performed on CD8+ T cells from blood, taken 12 months after liver transplant. Here the CDR3 DNA reads TGTGCCAGCAGCTTGTACCGGGACTGGGATACGCAGTATTTT. Amino acids: CASSLYRDWDTQYF. Full variable domain (rest looked up from reference TRBV11-2 and TRBJ2-3): EAGVAQSPRYKIIEKRQSVAFWCNPISGHATLYWYQQILGQGPKLLIQFQNNGVVDDSQLPKDRFSAERLKGVDSTLKIQPAKLEDSAVYLCASSLYRDWDTQYFGPGTRLTVL.